The text below deals with one T cell receptor (beta chain). Its antigen is still unknown. A multiplex PCR was run with 60 Vbeta primers and 13 Jbeta primers. Repertoires were generated with immunoSEQ multiplex PCR, while TCRdb's copy carries only in-frame clones and drops some. The table includes some 140,000 clones, approximately 78% detected once. The record originates from a study of cytomegalovirus exposure and HLA in healthy donors. Study context: Early on, a data release was issued that held 80 million or so unique TCRs from HLA-typed donors. Of the donors genotyped, several hundred in all, about 81% fell in the Caucasian-associated ancestry cluster. General observations from the study: By a later analysis, the bulk of CMV-associated TCR beta chains appeared HLA-restricted. In an earlier analysis, in fewer than 700 donors, most V segments appeared productive either ~90% or ~30% of the time.

Germline values: CDR1 MGHRA, CDR2 YSYEKL. Unmatched junction bases numbered 6, after V lost 0 bases and J lost 7 bases. The CDR3 runs 16 residues. The chain uses TRBV4-1 and TRBJ2-1; 10 bases fit TRBD2. Sequencing was performed on PBMCs. The source of this sequence is a woman aged 45-60 years in good health and CMV-seropositive. The chain's CDR3 is CASSQDVETSGNEQFF. The CDR3 DNA follows: TGCGCCAGCAGCCAAGACGTCGAGACTAGCGGGAATGAGCAGTTCTTC.